The 13 T cell receptor beta chains given below trace back to one sample, sequenced in a study of Tregs in tolerant kidney transplant recipients. Data came from immunoSEQ multiplex PCR; TCRdb stores just in-frame clones and leaves some out. The table includes 15,000 to 17,000 clones, approximately 90% detected once. The specimen was CD8+ T cells from blood. Receptors originate from a human donor in good health.

The chain employs TRBV10-3 and TRBJ1-6, with D maybe TRBD1 (6 bases). This CDR3 spans 16 amino acids. Germline CDR1 reads ENHRY; CDR2 reads SYGVKD. V lost 4 bases and J 7 bases, leaving 17 bases between the germline ends. The CDR3 DNA reads TGTGCCATCAGTGGAGTTCCCCGGGACAAAAATTCACCCCTCCACTTT. Its protein is CAISGVPRDKNSPLHF.

This chain joins TRBV19 and TRBJ2-1; 7 nucleotides match TRBD2. The V gene's germline CDR1 is LNHDA and CDR2 SQIVND (reference sequence). The CDR3 runs to 16 residues. Trimming removed 4 bases from V and 7 bases from J; junction bases left unmatched: 13. The CDR3 bases are TGTGCCAGTAGTACCCTGGGGGGGAGGGCCATAAATGAGCAGTTCTTC. It encodes CASSTLGGRAINEQFF.

This chain joins TRBV29-1 and TRBJ2-1; D is possibly TRBD1 (5 bases). The germline gives CDR1 SQVTM, CDR2 ANQGSEA. Trimming cost V 7 bases and J 3 bases, with 13 bases left between them. CDR3 length equals 13 residues. This CDR3 reads CSAPDSIYNEQFF. CDR3 bases: TGCAGCGCCCCCGACAGTATCTACAATGAGCAGTTCTTC.

In regard to this clone: At one end, the junction sequence differs from germline, possibly due to a read error. This chain joins TRBV13 and TRBJ2-5; 7 positions match TRBD2. The CDR3 length is 15 residues. The V gene's germline CDR1 is PRHDT and CDR2 FYEKMQ (reference sequence). The CDR3 DNA is TGTGCCAGCAGCTTGCTAGCGGAAGTACAAGAGAGCCAGTACTTC. Translating it yields CASSLLAEVQESQYF.

V gene TRBV18 combines with J gene TRBJ2-7; D is perhaps TRBD1 (6 bases). The ends were cut back, 3 bases at V and 2 bases at J, with 8 bases in the middle. Germline-derived CDR1 and CDR2 are KGHSH and LQKENI. There are 13 residues in the CDR3. The DNA for the CDR3 is TGTGCCAGCTCACCGGACAGAACCTACGAGCAGTACTTC. It codes for CASSPDRTYEQYF.

This clone was recorded a few times. This chain joins TRBV12-5 and TRBJ2-5; 14 bases agree with TRBD2. The CDR3 is 16 residues long. CDR1 is LGHNT, CDR2 FRNRAP, per germline. J was trimmed by 5 bases and V by 4 bases; bases with no gene match: 6. The CDR3 protein is CASGSPGLAGEETQYF. CDR3 nucleotide sequence: TGTGCTAGTGGTTCCCCGGGACTAGCGGGAGAGGAGACCCAGTACTTC.

This clone was seen more than once but under ten times. The chain links TRBV4-3 to TRBJ1-1, with D tentatively TRBD1 (6 bases). The V end lost 9 bases, the J end lost 4 bases, and 15 bases lay between the germline ends. The CDR3 runs to 13 residues. The germline gives CDR1 LGHNA, CDR2 YSLEER. The CDR3 protein is CASRLQGATEAFF. The DNA of the CDR3 is TGCGCCAGTAGATTACAGGGAGCCACTGAAGCTTTCTTT.

The V call is TRBV7-8, the J call TRBJ2-3; TRBD2 matches 7 bases. Germline V gives CDR1 SGHVS, CDR2 FQNEAQ. The CDR3 loop spans 16 amino acids. Unmatched junction bases numbered 9, after V lost 4 bases and J lost 2 bases. CDR3 sequence: CASSSRAGSPTDTQYF. The CDR3, as DNA: TGTGCCAGCAGCTCGCGAGCGGGATCCCCCACAGATACGCAGTATTTT. The variable domain in full, completed from reference TRBV7-8 and TRBJ2-3, reads GAGVSQSPRYKVAKRGQDVALRCDPISGHVSLFWYQQALGQGPEFLTYFQNEAQLDKSGLPSDRFFAERPEGSVSTLKIQRTQQEDSAVYLCASSSRAGSPTDTQYFGPGTRLTVL.

This clone was seen only once. Written as DNA, the CDR3 is TGTGCCAGTATCGAGAACTCAGGGACAGGGTTTGGCTACACCTTC. This codes for CASIENSGTGFGYTF. The chain carries TRBV19 and TRBJ1-2; 9 positions match TRBD1. The CDR3 is 15 residues long. Germline V lookup: CDR1 LNHDA, CDR2 SQIVND (reference sequence). J lost 7 bases, V lost 7 bases, and 13 bases had no gene match.

The V and J genes are TRBV19 and TRBJ2-1; 7 positions match TRBD2. The CDR3 is 14 residues long. V shed 5 bases and J 3 bases; nucleotides not matched to a gene: 4. Germline loops: CDR1 LNHDA, CDR2 SQIVND (reference sequence). In nucleotides, the CDR3 is TGTGCCAGTAGTCGACTAGCACACTACAATGAGCAGTTCTTC. It translates to CASSRLAHYNEQFF.

In this sample, this clone turned up once. This chain uses TRBV30 with TRBJ1-4; D not resolved. The CDR3 covers 16 residues. In germline, CDR1 is GTSNPN, CDR2 SVGIG (reference sequence). The V end lost 4 bases, the J end lost 2 bases, and 17 bases lay between the germline ends. The CDR3 nucleotides read TGTGCCTGGACCCTAGGGTCCCAAGGGACTAATGAAAAACTGTTTTTT. Its protein product is CAWTLGSQGTNEKLFF.

J is TRBJ2-5 and V is TRBV6-5; TRBD1 matches 7 bases. Germline V gene sequence: CDR1 MNHEY, CDR2 SVGAGI. V dropped 6 bases and J dropped 11; count of bases not matched to a gene: 12. The CDR3 runs 13 residues. CDR3 bases: TGTGCCAGCAGCCTAGGACAGGCAGAGGGGCAGTACTTC. It translates to CASSLGQAEGQYF.

The rearrangement joins TRBV14 to TRBJ2-4; possible D gene TRBD2, 5 bases. Germline-derived CDR1 and CDR2 are SGHDN and FVKESK. V was shortened by 4 bases and J by 10 bases, with 11 bases between the two germline ends. The CDR3 extends over 12 amino acids. In DNA form, the CDR3 reads TGTGCCAGCAGCCCGACCGGGGTGATTCAGTACTTC. It yields the protein CASSPTGVIQYF.